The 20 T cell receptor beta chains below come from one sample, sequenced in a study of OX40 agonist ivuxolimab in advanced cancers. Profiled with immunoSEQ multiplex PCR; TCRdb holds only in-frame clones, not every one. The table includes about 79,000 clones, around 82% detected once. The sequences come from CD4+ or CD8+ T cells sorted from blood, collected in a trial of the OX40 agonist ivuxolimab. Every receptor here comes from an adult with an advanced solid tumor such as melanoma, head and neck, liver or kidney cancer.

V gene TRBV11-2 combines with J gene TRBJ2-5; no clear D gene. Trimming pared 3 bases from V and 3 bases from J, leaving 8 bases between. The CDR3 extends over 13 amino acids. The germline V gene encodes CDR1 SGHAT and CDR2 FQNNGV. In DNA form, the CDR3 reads TGTGCCAGCAGCTTTCGCAGCAAAGAGACCCAGTACTTC. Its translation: CASSFRSKETQYF.

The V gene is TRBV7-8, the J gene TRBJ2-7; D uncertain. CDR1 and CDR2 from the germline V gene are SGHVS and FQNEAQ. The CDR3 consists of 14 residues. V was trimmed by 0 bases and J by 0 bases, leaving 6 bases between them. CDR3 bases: TGTGCCAGCAGCTTAGCTGTTAGCTCCTACGAGCAGTACTTC. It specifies CASSLAVSSYEQYF.

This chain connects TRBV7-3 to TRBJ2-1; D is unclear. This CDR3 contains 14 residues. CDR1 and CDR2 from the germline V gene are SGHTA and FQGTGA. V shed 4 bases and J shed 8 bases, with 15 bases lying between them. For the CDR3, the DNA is TGTGCCAGCAGCTCCGGGCCTAGTGCTCATGAGCAGTTCTTC. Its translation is CASSSGPSAHEQFF. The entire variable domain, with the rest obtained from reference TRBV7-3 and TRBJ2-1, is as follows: GAGVSQTPSNKVTEKGKYVELRCDPISGHTALYWYRQSLGQGPEFLIYFQGTGAADDSGLPNDRFFAVRPEGSVSTLKIQRTERGDSAVYLCASSSGPSAHEQFFGPGTRLTVL.

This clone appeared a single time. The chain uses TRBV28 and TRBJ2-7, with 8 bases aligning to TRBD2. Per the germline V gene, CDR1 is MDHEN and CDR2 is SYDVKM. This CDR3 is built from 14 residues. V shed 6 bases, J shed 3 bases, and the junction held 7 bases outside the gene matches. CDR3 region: CASRTGGVGYEQYF. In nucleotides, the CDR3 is TGTGCCAGCAGAACCGGGGGGGTTGGCTACGAGCAGTACTTC.

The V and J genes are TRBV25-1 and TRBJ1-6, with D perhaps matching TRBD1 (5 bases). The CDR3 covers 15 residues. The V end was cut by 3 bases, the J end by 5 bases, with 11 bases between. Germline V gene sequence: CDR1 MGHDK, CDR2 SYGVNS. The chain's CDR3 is CASSDSLGDNSPLHF. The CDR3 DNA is TGTGCCAGCAGTGACAGTCTGGGGGATAATTCACCCCTCCACTTT.

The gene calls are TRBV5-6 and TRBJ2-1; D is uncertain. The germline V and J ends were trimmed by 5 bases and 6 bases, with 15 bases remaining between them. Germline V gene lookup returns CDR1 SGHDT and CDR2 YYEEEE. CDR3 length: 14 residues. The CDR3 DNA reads TGTGCCAGCAGGTTTAGTTATAGTTTCAATGAGCAGTTCTTC. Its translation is CASRFSYSFNEQFF.

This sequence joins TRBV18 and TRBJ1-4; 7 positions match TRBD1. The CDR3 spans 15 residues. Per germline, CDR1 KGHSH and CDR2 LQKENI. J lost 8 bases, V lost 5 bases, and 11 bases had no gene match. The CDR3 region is CASSSYRGVREKLFF. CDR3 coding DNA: TGTGCCAGCTCATCCTACAGGGGAGTTCGCGAAAAACTGTTTTTT. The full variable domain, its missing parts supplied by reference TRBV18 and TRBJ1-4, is NAGVMQNPRHLVRRRGQEARLRCSPMKGHSHVYWYRQLPEEGLKFMVYLQKENIIDESGMPKERFSAEFPKEGPSILRIQQVVRGDSAAYFCASSSYRGVREKLFFGSGTQLSVL.

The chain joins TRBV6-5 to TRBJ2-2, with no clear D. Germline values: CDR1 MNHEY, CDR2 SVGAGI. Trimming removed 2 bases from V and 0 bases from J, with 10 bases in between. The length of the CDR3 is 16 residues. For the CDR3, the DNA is TGTGCCAGCAGTTACCGGCGCCCTGCGAACACCGGGGAGCTGTTTTTT. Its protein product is CASSYRRPANTGELFF.

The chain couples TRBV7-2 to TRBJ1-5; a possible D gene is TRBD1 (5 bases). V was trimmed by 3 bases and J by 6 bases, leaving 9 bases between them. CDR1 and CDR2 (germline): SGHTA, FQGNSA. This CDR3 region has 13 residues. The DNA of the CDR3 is TGTGCCAGCAGCTTGGGACGGGGTCAGCCCCAGCATTTT. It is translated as CASSLGRGQPQHF.

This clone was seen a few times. The CDR3 loop is CASSRPEFRGTDTQYF. DNA of the CDR3: TGCGCCAGCAGCCGTCCAGAATTCAGGGGGACAGATACGCAGTATTTT. The rearrangement joins TRBV4-1 to TRBJ2-3; TRBD1 agrees at 7 bases. Germline CDR1 and CDR2: MGHRA and YSYEKL. V gave up 4 bases and J gave up 3 bases; unmatched junction bases: 10. The CDR3 sequence is 16 residues long.

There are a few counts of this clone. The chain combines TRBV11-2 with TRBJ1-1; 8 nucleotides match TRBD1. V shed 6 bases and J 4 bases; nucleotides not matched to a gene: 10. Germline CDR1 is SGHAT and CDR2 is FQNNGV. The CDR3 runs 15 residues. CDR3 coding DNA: TGTGCCAGCAGGGACCTCACAGGGGGAGGCACTGAAGCTTTCTTT. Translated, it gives CASRDLTGGGTEAFF.

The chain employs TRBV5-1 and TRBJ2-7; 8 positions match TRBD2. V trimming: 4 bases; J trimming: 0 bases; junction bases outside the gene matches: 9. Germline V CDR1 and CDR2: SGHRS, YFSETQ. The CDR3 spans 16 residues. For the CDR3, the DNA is TGCGCCAGCAGCCCGCGACTAGCGCTCAGCTCCTACGAGCAGTACTTC. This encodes CASSPRLALSSYEQYF.

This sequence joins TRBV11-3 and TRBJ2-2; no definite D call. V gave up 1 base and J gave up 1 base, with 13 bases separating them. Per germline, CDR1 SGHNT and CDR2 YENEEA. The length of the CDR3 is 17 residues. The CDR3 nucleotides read TGTGCCAGCAGCTTAGGGCTGAGGCTCGAGAACACCGGGGAGCTGTTTTTT. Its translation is CASSLGLRLENTGELFF.

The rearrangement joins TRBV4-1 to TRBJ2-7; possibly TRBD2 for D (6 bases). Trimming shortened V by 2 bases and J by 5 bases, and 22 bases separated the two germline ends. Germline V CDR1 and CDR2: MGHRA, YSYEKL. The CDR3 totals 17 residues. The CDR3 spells CASSQTEARLGGDEQYF. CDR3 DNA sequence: TGCGCCAGCAGCCAAACTGAGGCACGATTGGGAGGAGACGAGCAGTACTTC.

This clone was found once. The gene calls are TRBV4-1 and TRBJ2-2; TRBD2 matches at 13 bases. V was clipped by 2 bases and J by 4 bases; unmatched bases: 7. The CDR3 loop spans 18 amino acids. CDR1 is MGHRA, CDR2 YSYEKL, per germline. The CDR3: CASSQIGRTSGSTGELFF. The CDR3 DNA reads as TGCGCCAGCAGCCAAATCGGAAGGACTAGCGGGAGCACCGGGGAGCTGTTTTTT.

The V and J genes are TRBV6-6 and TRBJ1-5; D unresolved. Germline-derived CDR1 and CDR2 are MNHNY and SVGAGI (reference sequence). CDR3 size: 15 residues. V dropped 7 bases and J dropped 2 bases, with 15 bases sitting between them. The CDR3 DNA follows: TGTGCCAGCACTTTGGCCTCTACAGGCAATCAGCCCCAGCATTTT. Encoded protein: CASTLASTGNQPQHF.

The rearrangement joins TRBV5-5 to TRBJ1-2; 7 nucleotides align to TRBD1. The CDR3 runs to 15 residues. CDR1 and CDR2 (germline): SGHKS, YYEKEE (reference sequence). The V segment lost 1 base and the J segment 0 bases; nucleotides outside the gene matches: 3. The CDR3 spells CASSLITGANYGYTF. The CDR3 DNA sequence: TGTGCCAGCAGCTTGATTACAGGGGCTAACTATGGCTACACCTTC.

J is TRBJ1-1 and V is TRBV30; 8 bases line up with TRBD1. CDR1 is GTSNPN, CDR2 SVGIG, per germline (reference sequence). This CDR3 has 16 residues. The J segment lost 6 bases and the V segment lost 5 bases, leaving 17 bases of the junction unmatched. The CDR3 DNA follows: TGTGCCTGGGCCGAGGACAGGGTGTCCGGAGGAGCTGAAGCTTTCTTT. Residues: CAWAEDRVSGGAEAFF.

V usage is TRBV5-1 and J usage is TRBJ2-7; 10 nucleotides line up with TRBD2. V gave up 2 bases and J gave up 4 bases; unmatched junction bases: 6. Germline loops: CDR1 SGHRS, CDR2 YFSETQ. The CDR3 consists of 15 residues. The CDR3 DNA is TGCGCCAGCAGCTTAGGGACTAGCGAGAAGTACGAGCAGTACTTC. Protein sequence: CASSLGTSEKYEQYF.

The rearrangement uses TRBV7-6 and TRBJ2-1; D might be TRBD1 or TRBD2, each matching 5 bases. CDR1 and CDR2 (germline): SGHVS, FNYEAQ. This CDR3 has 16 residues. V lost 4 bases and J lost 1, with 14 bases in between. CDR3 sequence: CASSSRQGPSYNEQFF. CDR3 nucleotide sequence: TGTGCCAGCAGCTCCCGTCAGGGACCTTCCTACAATGAGCAGTTCTTC.